These 5 T cell receptor beta chains were sequenced from one sample in a study of spatial heterogeneity in lung cancer. As for time point: sample taken at primary tumor resection. TCRdb reanalysed the 5' RACE reads using MiXCR and keeps one entry per CDR3 protein. The sample has about 48,000 distinct CDR3 sequences, roughly 5% seen once. The starting material was PBMCs, obtained at surgery. These receptors all stem from a male donor with early-stage non-small cell lung cancer.

This clonotype was found many times. V gene TRBV7-2 combines with J gene TRBJ2-5; TRBD2 aligns across 11 bases. This CDR3 has 15 residues. Germline assignment: CDR1 SGHTA and CDR2 FQGNSA. With 1 base clipped from V and 4 bases from J, the junction kept 2 bases outside the gene matches. For the CDR3, the DNA is TGTGCCAGCAGCTTAGGTAGCGGGAGGGCAGAGACCCAGTACTTC. It codes for CASSLGSGRAETQYF.

This sequence joins TRBV11-2 and TRBJ1-1, with TRBD1 identical over 8 bases. From germline, CDR1 is SGHAT and CDR2 FQNNGV. This CDR3 is 13 amino acids long. J gave up 11 bases and V 5 bases, and 10 bases lay outside the gene matches. The CDR3 reads CASSVKDRATAFF. CDR3 nucleotides: TGTGCCAGCAGCGTAAAGGACAGGGCGACGGCTTTCTTT.

This clonotype was seen ten or more times. For the CDR3, the DNA is TGCGCCAGCAGCCACAGACAGGGTCCGGGGAACACTGAAGCTTTCTTT. Translation gives CASSHRQGPGNTEAFF. V and J are TRBV5-1 and TRBJ1-1; TRBD1 aligns across 7 bases. The germline V gene encodes CDR1 SGHRS and CDR2 YFSETQ. With V trimmed by 4 bases and J by 1 base, 10 bases remained unmatched. The CDR3 sequence is 16 residues long.

This clonotype was counted ten times or more. This sequence joins TRBV20-1 and TRBJ2-7; TRBD1 agrees at 9 bases. The V segment lost 6 bases and the J segment 2 bases; nucleotides outside the gene matches: 5. The germline V gene encodes CDR1 DFQATT and CDR2 SNEGSKA (reference sequence). CDR3 size: 13 residues. The CDR3 region has the DNA TGCAGTGCCGGGACAGGGAGGACCTACGAGCAGTACTTC. This sequence encodes CSAGTGRTYEQYF.

This clonotype was detected ten times or more. V gene TRBV12-3 or TRBV12-4 combines with J gene TRBJ2-3, with TRBD2 identical over 12 bases. V gave up 4 bases and J gave up 6 bases; unmatched junction bases: 8. CDR3 length: 16 residues. The CDR3 is CASSSSTSGSVDTQYF. The CDR3, as DNA: TGTGCCAGCAGTTCCTCGACTAGCGGGAGTGTTGATACGCAGTATTTT.